This T cell receptor beta chain was identified in a study of vaccination and CD4 T cells after COVID-19. Study as a whole: The study drew post-COVID samples a median 101 days after diagnosis (range 35 to 161). Cultures acting as controls obtained a CEFX pool, an HIV-1 Nef pool, or no peptide.

This clonotype was counted only a few times. Its antigen remains unknown. Once obtained from cultured CD4+ T cells, the DNA was sequenced using the Oncomine TCR Beta short-read assay. TCRdb called the PCR reads again in MiXCR, with one record for every CDR3 protein. Counted here are more than 20,000 distinct CDR3 sequences, approximately 30% occurring once; the ten biggest clones make up about an eighth. General study points: 304 of 307 vaccine-specific clones from convalescent patients were spike mono-reactive.

Trimming cost V 6 bases and J 6 bases, with 17 bases left between them. The CDR3 loop spans 14 amino acids. Looked up from germline, CDR1 is ENHRY and CDR2 is SYGVKD. Specified time point: late sampling 161 to 241 days after vaccination in a few convalescent patients. Treatment denoted: roughly ten-day PBMC culture with coronavirus spike peptide pools or control peptides (ViraFEST assay). Sequences were derived from CD4+ T cells from blood, cultured in vitro, sampled about 7 months after SARS-CoV-2 vaccination. The rearrangement links TRBV10-3 to TRBJ1-1, with D perhaps matching TRBD1 (5 bases). This receptor was identified in a human donor who had recovered from COVID-19. The CDR3 reads CAISGLLRDPEAFF. CDR3 DNA: TGTGCCATCAGCGGACTCCTGCGGGACCCTGAAGCTTTCTTT.